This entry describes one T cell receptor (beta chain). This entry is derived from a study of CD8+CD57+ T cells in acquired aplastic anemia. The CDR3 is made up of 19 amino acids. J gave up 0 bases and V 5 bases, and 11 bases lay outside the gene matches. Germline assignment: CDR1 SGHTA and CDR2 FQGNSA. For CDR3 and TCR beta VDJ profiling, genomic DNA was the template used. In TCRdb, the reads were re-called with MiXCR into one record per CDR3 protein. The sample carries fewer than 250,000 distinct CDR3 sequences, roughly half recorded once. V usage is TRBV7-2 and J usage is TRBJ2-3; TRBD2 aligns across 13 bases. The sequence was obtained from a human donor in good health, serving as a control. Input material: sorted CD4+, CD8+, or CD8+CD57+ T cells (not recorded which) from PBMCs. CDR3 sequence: CASSRNRLAGGLSTDTQYF. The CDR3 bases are TGTGCCAGCAGCCGAAACCGACTAGCGGGGGGCCTAAGCACAGATACGCAGTATTTT.